This entry features one T cell receptor (beta chain) sequence. Authors' analysis steps: The assay estimated nucleated cells by amplifying reference gene primers. TCRdb's table, derived via immunoSEQ multiplex PCR, lists solely in-frame clones and lacks some. V, J and clone size were drawn from that table, and D and trimming were deduced from the DNA. The sample holds approximately 300,000 clones, 80% to 90% seen once. The CDR3 has 14 residues. Germline V gene data show CDR1 as KGHSH and CDR2 as LQKENI. V was clipped by 6 bases and J by 1 base, with 12 bases between them. During active infection, Seattle patients enrolled and were then monitored through disease. The data were taken from a study of blood T cell repertoires in COVID-19. Overall study context: Samples taken during acute and convalescent COVID-19 were collected in the United States, Italy and Spain.

The chain has TRBV18 and TRBJ2-5; TRBD1 is a possible D gene (6 bases). The sequence derives from a woman aged 45-59 years with COVID-19, enrolled during active disease. Sequencing input: peripheral blood. The CDR3 region is CASSGTQFQETQYF. In nucleotides, the CDR3 is TGTGCCAGCTCGGGGACACAATTCCAAGAGACCCAGTACTTC.